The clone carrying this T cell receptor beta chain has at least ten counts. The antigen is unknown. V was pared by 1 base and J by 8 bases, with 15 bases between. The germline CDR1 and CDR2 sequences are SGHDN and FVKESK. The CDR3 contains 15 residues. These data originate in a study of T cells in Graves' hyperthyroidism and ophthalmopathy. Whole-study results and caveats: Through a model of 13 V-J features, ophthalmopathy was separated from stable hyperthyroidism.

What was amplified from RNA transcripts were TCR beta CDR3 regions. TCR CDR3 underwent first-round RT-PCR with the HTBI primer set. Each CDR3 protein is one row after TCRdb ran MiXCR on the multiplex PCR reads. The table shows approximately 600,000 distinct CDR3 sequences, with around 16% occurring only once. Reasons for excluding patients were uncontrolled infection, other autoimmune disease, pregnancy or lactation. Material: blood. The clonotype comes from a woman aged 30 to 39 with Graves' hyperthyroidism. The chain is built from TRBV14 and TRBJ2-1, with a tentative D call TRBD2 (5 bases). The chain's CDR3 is CASSQAIGLWDEQFF. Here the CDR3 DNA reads TGTGCCAGCAGCCAAGCCATAGGACTTTGGGATGAGCAGTTCTTC.